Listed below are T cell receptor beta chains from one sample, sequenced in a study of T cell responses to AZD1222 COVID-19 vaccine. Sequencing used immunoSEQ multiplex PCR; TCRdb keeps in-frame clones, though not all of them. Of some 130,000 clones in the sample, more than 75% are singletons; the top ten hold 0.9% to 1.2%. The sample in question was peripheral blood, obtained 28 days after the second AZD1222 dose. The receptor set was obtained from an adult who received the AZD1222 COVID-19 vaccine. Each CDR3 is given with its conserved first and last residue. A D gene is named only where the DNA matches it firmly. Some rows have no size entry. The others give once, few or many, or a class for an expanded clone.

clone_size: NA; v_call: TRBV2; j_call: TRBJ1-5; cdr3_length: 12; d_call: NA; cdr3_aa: CASNKRNQPQHF; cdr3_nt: TGTGCCAGCAATAAGCGCAATCAGCCCCAGCATTTT
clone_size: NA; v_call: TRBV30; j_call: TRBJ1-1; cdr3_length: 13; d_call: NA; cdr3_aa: CAWSQQGWTEAFF; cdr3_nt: TGTGCCTGGAGCCAACAGGGTTGGACTGAAGCTTTCTTT
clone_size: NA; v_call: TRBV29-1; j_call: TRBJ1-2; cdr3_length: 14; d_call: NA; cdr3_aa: CSVYLQGTNYGYTF; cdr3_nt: TGCAGCGTTTATCTGCAGGGGACGAACTATGGCTACACCTTC
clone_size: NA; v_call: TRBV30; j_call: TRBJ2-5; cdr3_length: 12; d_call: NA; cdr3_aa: CAWSVLLETQYF; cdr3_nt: TGTGCCTGGAGTGTACTTCTGGAGACCCAGTACTTC
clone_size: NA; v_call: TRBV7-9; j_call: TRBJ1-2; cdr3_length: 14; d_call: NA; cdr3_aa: CASSPLGGSHGYTF; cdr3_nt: TGTGCCAGCAGCCCCTTGGGGGGGTCCCATGGCTACACCTTC
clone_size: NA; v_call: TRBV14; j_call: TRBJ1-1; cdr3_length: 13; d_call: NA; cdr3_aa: CASSSDRNTEAFF; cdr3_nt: TGTGCCAGCAGCTCAGACCGGAACACTGAAGCTTTCTTT
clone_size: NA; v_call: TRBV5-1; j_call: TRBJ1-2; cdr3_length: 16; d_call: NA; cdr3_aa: CASSLEMGSGSYGYTF; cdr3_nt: TGCGCCAGCAGCTTGGAGATGGGCAGCGGAAGTTATGGCTACACCTTC
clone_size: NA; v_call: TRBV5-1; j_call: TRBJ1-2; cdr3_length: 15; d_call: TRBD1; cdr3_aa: CASSIGTGGGYGYTF; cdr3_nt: TGCGCCAGCAGCATTGGGACAGGCGGGGGGTATGGCTACACCTTC
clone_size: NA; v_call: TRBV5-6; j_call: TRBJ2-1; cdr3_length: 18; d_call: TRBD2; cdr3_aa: CASSPLAGGPTRYNEQFF; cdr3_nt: TGTGCCAGCAGCCCACTAGCGGGAGGGCCAACCAGATACAATGAGCAGTTCTTC
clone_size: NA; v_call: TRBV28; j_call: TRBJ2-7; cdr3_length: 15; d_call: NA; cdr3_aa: CASRTTGTQHYEQYF; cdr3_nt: TGTGCCAGCAGAACAACCGGGACCCAACACTACGAGCAGTACTTC
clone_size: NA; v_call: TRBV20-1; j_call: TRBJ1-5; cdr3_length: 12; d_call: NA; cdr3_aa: CSASTGNQPQHF; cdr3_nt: TGCAGTGCTAGTACCGGGAATCAGCCCCAGCATTTT
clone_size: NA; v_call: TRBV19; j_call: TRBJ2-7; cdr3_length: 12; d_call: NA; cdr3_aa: CASSISAREQYF; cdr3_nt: TGTGCCAGTAGTATAAGTGCCCGCGAGCAGTACTTC
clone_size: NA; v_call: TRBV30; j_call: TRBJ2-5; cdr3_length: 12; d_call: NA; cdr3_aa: CAWSVNRETQYF; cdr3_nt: TGTGCCTGGAGTGTAAACAGGGAGACCCAGTACTTC
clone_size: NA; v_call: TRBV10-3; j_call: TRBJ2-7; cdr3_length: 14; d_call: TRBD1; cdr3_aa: CAIRGQGRSYEQYF; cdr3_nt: TGTGCCATCAGAGGACAGGGTAGGTCCTACGAGCAGTACTTC
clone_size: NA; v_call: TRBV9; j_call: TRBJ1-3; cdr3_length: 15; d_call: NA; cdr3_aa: CASSVDGGAGNTIYF; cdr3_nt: TGTGCCAGCAGCGTAGACGGAGGGGCTGGAAACACCATATATTTT
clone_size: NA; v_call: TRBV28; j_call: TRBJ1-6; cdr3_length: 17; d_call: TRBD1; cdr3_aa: CASSLPRTTGAHSPLHF; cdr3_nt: TGTGCCAGCAGTTTACCCCGAACGACAGGGGCCCACTCACCCCTCCACTTT
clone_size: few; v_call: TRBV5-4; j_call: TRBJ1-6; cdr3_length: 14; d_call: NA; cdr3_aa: CASSLNREYSPLHF; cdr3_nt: TGTGCCAGCAGCTTGAACAGGGAATATTCACCCCTCCACTTT
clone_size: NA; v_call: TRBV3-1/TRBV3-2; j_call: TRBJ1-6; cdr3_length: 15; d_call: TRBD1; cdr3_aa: CASSQEDRVWSPLHF; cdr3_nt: TGTGCCAGCAGCCAAGAGGACAGGGTTTGGTCACCCCTCCACTTT
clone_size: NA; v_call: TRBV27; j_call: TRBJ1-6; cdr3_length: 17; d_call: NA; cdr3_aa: CASSLTPGEWINSPLHF; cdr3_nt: TGTGCCAGCAGTTTAACTCCGGGGGAATGGATAAATTCACCCCTCCACTTT
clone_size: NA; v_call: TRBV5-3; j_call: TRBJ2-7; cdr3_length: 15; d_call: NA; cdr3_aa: CARSLLPGEWYEQYF; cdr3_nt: TGTGCCAGAAGCTTGCTTCCGGGTGAATGGTACGAGCAGTACTTC
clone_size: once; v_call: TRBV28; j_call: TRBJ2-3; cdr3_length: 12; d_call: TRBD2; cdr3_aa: CASSLGGDTQYF; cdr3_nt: TGTGCCAGCAGTTTGGGGGGGGATACGCAGTATTTT
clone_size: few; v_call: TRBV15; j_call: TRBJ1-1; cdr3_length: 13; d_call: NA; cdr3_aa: CATSRSQNTEAFF; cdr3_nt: TGTGCCACCAGCAGATCGCAGAACACTGAAGCTTTCTTT
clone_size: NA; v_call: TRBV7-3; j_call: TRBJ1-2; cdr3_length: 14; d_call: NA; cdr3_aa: CASSLYRQGSGYTF; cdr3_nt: TGTGCCAGCAGCTTATATCGTCAGGGAAGTGGCTACACCTTC
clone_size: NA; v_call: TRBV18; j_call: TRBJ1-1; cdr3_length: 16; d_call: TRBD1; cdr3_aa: CASSPRQTGLNTEAFF; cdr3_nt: TGTGCCAGCTCACCTCGCCAGACAGGGTTGAACACTGAAGCTTTCTTT
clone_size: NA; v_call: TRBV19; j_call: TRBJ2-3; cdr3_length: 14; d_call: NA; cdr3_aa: CASSISSATDTQYF; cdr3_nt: TGTGCCAGTAGTATATCCTCGGCCACAGATACGCAGTATTTT
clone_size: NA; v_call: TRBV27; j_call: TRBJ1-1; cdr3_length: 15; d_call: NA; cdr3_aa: CASSLWADDRTEAFF; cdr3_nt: TGTGCCAGCAGTTTATGGGCGGACGACAGGACTGAAGCTTTCTTT
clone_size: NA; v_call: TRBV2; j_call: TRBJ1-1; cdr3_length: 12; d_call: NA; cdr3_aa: CASSWGDTEAFF; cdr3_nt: TGTGCCAGCAGTTGGGGCGACACTGAAGCTTTCTTT
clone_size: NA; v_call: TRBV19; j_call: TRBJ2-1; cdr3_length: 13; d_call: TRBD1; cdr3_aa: CASTDRGNNEQFF; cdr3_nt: TGTGCCAGCACGGACAGGGGGAACAATGAGCAGTTCTTC
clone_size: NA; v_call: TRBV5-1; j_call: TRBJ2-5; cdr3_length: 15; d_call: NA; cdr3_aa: CASSSSVRRQETQYF; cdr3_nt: TGCGCCAGCAGCTCCTCAGTGAGGCGCCAAGAGACCCAGTACTTC
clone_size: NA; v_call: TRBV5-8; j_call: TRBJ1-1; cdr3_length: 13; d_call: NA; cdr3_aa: CASSFRLNAEAFF; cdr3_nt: TGTGCCAGCAGCTTCCGTTTGAACGCTGAAGCTTTCTTT
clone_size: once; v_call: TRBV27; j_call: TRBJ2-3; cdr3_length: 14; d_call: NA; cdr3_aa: CASSITSYTDTQYF; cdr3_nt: TGTGCCAGCAGTATAACTAGCTACACAGATACGCAGTATTTT
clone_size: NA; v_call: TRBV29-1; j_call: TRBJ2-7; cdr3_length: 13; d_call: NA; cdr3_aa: CSVRIGETYEQYF; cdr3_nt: TGCAGCGTCCGTATCGGGGAGACCTACGAGCAGTACTTC
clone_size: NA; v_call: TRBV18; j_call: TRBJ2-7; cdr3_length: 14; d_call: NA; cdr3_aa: CASSYGTGDYEQYF; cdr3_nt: TGTGCCAGCTCATACGGGACTGGGGACTACGAGCAGTACTTC
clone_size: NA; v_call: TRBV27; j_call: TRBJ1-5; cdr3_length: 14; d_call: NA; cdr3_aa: CASRMRGADQPQHF; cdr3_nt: TGTGCCAGCAGGATGAGGGGAGCAGATCAGCCCCAGCATTTT
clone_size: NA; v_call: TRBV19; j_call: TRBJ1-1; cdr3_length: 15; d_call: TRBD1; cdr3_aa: CASRIGQGPQSEAFF; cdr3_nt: TGTGCCAGTAGAATCGGACAGGGCCCTCAGTCTGAAGCTTTCTTT
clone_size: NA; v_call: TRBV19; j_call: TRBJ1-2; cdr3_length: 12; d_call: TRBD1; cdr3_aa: CASNDRAYGYTF; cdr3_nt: TGTGCCAGTAATGACAGGGCCTATGGCTACACCTTC
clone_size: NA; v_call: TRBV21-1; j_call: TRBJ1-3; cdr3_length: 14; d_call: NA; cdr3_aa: CASRGDGTGNTIYF; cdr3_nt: TGTGCCAGCAGGGGGGACGGCACGGGAAACACCATATATTTT
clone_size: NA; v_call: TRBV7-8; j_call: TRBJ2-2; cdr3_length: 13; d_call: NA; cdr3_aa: CASSRVSAGELFF; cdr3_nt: TGTGCCAGCAGCAGAGTTTCTGCCGGGGAGCTGTTTTTT
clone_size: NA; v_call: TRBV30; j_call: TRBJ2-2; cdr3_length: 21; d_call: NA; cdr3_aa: CAWSEKWGPKGVRGNTGELFF; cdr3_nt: TGTGCCTGGAGCGAAAAATGGGGACCTAAGGGGGTTAGGGGGAACACCGGGGAGCTGTTTTTT
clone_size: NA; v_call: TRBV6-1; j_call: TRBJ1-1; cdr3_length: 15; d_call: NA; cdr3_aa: CASSEARGGYTEAFF; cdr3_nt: TGTGCCAGCAGTGAAGCCCGGGGAGGGTACACTGAAGCTTTCTTT
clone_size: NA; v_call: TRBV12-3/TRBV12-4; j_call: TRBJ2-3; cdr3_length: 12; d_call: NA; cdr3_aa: CASSLRRDTQYF; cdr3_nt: TGTGCCAGCAGTTTACGGCGGGATACGCAGTATTTT
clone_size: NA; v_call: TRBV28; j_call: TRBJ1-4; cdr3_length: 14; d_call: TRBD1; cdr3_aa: CASSSVGTGEKLFF; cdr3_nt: TGTGCCAGCAGTTCTGTCGGGACAGGAGAAAAACTGTTTTTT
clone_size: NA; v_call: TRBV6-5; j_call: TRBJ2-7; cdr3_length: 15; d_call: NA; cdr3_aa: CASTSLPDSSYEQYF; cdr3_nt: TGTGCCAGCACAAGCCTCCCCGACAGCTCCTACGAGCAGTACTTC
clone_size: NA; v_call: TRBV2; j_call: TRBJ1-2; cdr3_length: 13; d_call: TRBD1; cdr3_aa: CASSEAGGFGYTF; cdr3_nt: TGTGCCAGCAGTGAGGCAGGGGGCTTCGGCTACACCTTC
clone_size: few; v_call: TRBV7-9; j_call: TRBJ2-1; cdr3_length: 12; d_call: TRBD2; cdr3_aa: CASRTSGGEQFF; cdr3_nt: TGTGCCAGCAGAACTAGCGGCGGGGAGCAGTTCTTC
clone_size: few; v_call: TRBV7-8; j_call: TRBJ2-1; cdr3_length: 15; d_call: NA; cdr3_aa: CASSSGTATYNEQFF; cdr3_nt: TGTGCCAGCAGCTCCGGGACGGCAACCTACAATGAGCAGTTCTTC
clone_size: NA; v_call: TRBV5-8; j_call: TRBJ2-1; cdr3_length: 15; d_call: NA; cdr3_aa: CASSFQQVAWDEQFF; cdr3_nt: TGTGCCAGCAGCTTTCAGCAGGTTGCGTGGGATGAGCAGTTCTTC
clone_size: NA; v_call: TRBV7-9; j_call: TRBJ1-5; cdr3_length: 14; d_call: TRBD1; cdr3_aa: CASSPGTVGQPQHF; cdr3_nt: TGTGCCAGCAGCCCGGGGACAGTAGGTCAGCCCCAGCATTTT
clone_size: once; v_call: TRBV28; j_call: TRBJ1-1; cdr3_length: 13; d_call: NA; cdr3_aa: CASSFTQFTEAFF; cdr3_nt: TGTGCCAGCAGTTTCACCCAGTTCACTGAAGCTTTCTTT
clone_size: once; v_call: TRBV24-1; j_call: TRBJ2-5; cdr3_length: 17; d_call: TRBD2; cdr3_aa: CATSDPAIAGRRETQYF; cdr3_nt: TGTGCCACCAGTGACCCGGCGATAGCGGGAAGGCGAGAGACCCAGTACTTC
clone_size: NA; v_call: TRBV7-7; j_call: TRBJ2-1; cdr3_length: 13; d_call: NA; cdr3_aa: CASSLGGAREQFF; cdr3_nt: TGTGCTAGCAGCTTAGGGGGGGCCCGTGAGCAGTTCTTC
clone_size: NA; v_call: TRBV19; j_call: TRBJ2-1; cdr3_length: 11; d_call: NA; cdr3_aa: CASSIGRGLVF; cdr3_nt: TGTGCCAGTAGTATAGGGCGGGGCCTTGTCTTC